This entry lists 9 T cell receptor beta chains sequenced from one sample in a study of blood T cell repertoires in COVID-19. The table came from immunoSEQ multiplex PCR; TCRdb's copy has only in-frame clones and leaves some out. The sample holds about 69,000 clones, around 80% seen once. Input material: peripheral blood. These receptors all come from a man aged 45-65 years with COVID-19, enrolled during active disease.

V usage is TRBV3-1 (or the pseudogene TRBV3-2) and J usage is TRBJ2-5, with D perhaps matching TRBD1 (6 bases). Trimming took 0 bases from V and 4 from J, leaving 15 bases between them. This CDR3 has 16 amino acids. Germline CDR1 and CDR2: LGHDT and YNNKEL (reference sequence). CDR3 in DNA: TGTGCCAGCAGCCAAGATCCCGACAGGCTTCGAGAGACCCAGTACTTC. It is translated as CASSQDPDRLRETQYF.

The CDR3 DNA sequence: TGTGCCAGCAGCTTAGGGGGCGAGTATAATTCACCCCTCCACTTT. Its protein product is CASSLGGEYNSPLHF. The chain recombines TRBV7-9 with TRBJ1-6; weak D call: TRBD1 (5 bases). The CDR3 runs to 15 residues. The V end was cut by 1 base, the J end by 4 bases, with 8 bases between. Germline loops: CDR1 SEHNR, CDR2 FQNEAQ (reference sequence).

About this clone: At one boundary the junction diverges from the germline segment, which might be a read error. This sequence joins TRBV7-7 and TRBJ2-1; D gene ambiguous. Germline loops: CDR1 SSHAT, CDR2 FNYEAQ (reference sequence). The CDR3 is made up of 15 amino acids. CDR3 protein: CASSPRPGTYNEQFF. The CDR3 nucleotides read TGTGCTAGCAGCCCCCGGCCGGGTACCTACAATGAGCAGTTCTTC.

The rearrangement joins TRBV4-1 to TRBJ1-1, with a possible D match to TRBD1 (5 bases). CDR1 MGHRA and CDR2 YSYEKL come from the germline V gene. V dropped 1 base and J dropped 3 bases, with 12 bases sitting between them. The CDR3 length is 15 residues. CDR3: CASSQGQGGDTEAFF. CDR3 in DNA: TGCGCCAGCAGCCAAGGGCAGGGAGGGGACACTGAAGCTTTCTTT.

This clone was observed a handful of times. The V and J genes are TRBV5-6 and TRBJ2-3, with a weak D call TRBD1 (5 bases). CDR1 is SGHDT, CDR2 YYEEEE, per germline. The CDR3 sequence is 16 residues long. Trimming took off 9 bases at V and 2 bases at J, with 22 bases between the two ends. Here the CDR3 reads CATQGGASRTTDTQYF. As DNA, the CDR3 is TGTGCCACCCAGGGTGGGGCGTCAAGAACCACAGATACGCAGTATTTT.

In this sample, this clone turned up a few times. This chain connects TRBV10-3 to TRBJ2-2; D may be TRBD2 (5 bases). With 7 bases removed from V and 4 bases from J, the gap between germline ends came to 16 bases. The CDR3 is 15 amino acids. Germline V lookup: CDR1 ENHRY, CDR2 SYGVKD. The CDR3 region is CAINDPLASTGELFF. In nucleotides, the CDR3 is TGTGCCATCAACGATCCCCTAGCATCCACCGGGGAGCTGTTTTTT.

The J gene is TRBJ1-6, the V gene TRBV7-2; TRBD1 is a possible D gene (5 bases). The CDR3 sequence is 18 residues long. Germline assignment: CDR1 SGHTA and CDR2 FQGNSA. V lost 3 bases and J 3 bases, leaving 18 bases between the germline ends. The CDR3 DNA follows: TGTGCCAGCAGCTTTGGGTCTGGCAGGGCCATCTATAATTCACCCCTCCACTTT. Translated: CASSFGSGRAIYNSPLHF. Variable domain in full (rest from reference TRBV7-2 and TRBJ1-6): GAGVSQSPSNKVTEKGKDVELRCDPISGHTALYWYRQSLGQGLEFLIYFQGNSAPDKSGLPSDRFSAERTGGSVSTLTIQRTQQEDSAVYLCASSFGSGRAIYNSPLHFGNGTRLTVT.

The count of this clone is one. The CDR3 sequence is CASSGVTGTNYEQYF. Written as DNA, the CDR3 is TGTGCCAGCAGTGGAGTGACAGGGACAAACTACGAGCAGTACTTC. The chain uses TRBV5-5 and TRBJ2-7, with 7 bases that match TRBD1. J lost 3 bases, V lost 5 bases, and 11 bases had no gene match. CDR1 and CDR2 from the germline V gene are SGHKS and YYEKEE (reference sequence). The CDR3 length is 15 residues.

V and J are TRBV6-2 or TRBV6-3 and TRBJ1-1; 11 bases map to TRBD1. The V segment lost 5 bases and the J segment 5 bases; nucleotides outside the gene matches: 4. Germline lookup yields CDR1 MNHEY and CDR2 SVGEGT. The CDR3 loop spans 14 amino acids. The CDR3 coding sequence is TGTGCCAGCAGTCGGACAGGGGGCTGGACTGAAGCTTTCTTT. Its protein product is CASSRTGGWTEAFF.